This T cell receptor beta chain originates from a study of cytomegalovirus exposure and HLA in healthy donors. V lost 1 base to trimming and J lost 8 bases, with 23 bases between them. The CDR3 runs to 17 residues. Germline V gene data show CDR1 as SGDLS and CDR2 as YYNGEE. On this clone: Its antigen is unidentified.

Separation from the 666-subject first cohort characterized the roughly 110-subject validation cohort, to which the donors belonged. Method: immunoSEQ multiplex PCR; TCRdb's copy keeps in-frame clones and lacks some. The table includes some 150,000 clones, approximately 86% detected once. Study results and limitations: A few CMV-associated chains were confirmed in vitro to be specific for CMV antigens.

V is TRBV9 and J is TRBJ2-3, with TRBD1 as a possible D gene (5 bases). Sequencing input: PBMCs. This TCR derives from a young man in good health and CMV-seropositive. The CDR3 protein is CASSVQGRRDHGLTQYF. In DNA, the CDR3 is TGTGCCAGCAGCGTACAGGGTCGGCGTGACCACGGGCTTACGCAGTATTTT.